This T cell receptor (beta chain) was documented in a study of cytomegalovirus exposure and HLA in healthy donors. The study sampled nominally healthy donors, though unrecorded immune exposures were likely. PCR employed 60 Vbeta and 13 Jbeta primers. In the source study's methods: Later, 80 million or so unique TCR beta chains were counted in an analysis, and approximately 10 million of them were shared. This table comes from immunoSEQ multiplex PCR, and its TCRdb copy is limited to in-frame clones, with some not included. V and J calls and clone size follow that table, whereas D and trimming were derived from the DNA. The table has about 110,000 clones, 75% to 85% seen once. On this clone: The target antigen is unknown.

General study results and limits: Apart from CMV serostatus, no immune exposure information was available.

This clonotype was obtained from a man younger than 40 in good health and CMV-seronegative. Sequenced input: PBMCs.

CDR3 sequence (DNA): TGCGCCAGCAGCTTTTTAATTGGGCAGGGCGACGGAGAAGCTTTCTTT. Translating gives CASSFLIGQGDGEAFF. The rearrangement joins TRBV5-1 to TRBJ1-1; D perhaps matches TRBD1 (5 bases). Germline V lookup: CDR1 SGHRS, CDR2 YFSETQ. Trimming stripped 2 bases from V and 8 bases from J, with 22 bases between. The length of the CDR3 is 16 residues. Filled out from reference TRBV5-1 and TRBJ1-1, the complete variable domain reads KAGVTQTPRYLIKTRGQQVTLSCSPISGHRSVSWYQQTPGQGLQFLFEYFSETQRNKGNFPGRFSGRQFSNSRSEMNVSTLELGDSALYLCASSFLIGQGDGEAFFGQGTRLTVV.